These 32 T cell receptor beta chains came from one sample sequenced in a study of T-cell reconstitution after alpha-beta-depleted transplantation in children. Construction of the TCRbeta library involved unique molecular identifiers. TCRdb redid the calling of the PCR reads with MiXCR, one entry per CDR3 protein. The sample yields 500,000 or so distinct CDR3 sequences, approximately 32% seen once. Specimen: PBMCs from the stem cell graft donor, collected from the stem cell graft. The source of these receptors is a human donor who donated a stem cell graft to a child with aplastic anemia.

This clonotype was found a few times. The V call is TRBV9, the J call TRBJ2-1; 13 nucleotides match TRBD2. Germline V CDR1 and CDR2: SGDLS, YYNGEE. V lost 3 bases and J lost 9; bases outside the gene matches: 3. The CDR3 is made up of 14 amino acids. This CDR3 reads CASSDTSGGGEQFF. The DNA of the CDR3 is TGTGCCAGCAGCGATACTAGCGGGGGGGGTGAGCAGTTCTTC. Full variable domain (remainder filled in from reference TRBV9 and TRBJ2-1): DSGVTQTPKHLITATGQRVTLRCSPRSGDLSVYWYQQSLDQGLQFLIQYYNGEERAKGNILERFSAQQFPDLHSELNLSSLELGDSALYFCASSDTSGGGEQFFGPGTRLTVL.

This rearrangement joins TRBV12-3 or TRBV12-4 to TRBJ2-5; 13 bases line up with TRBD2. The J segment lost 7 bases and the V segment lost 4 bases, leaving 6 bases of the junction unmatched. The CDR3 totals 15 residues. DNA of the CDR3: TGTGCCAGCAGTTCCGGGACTAGCGGGATCACGACCCAGTACTTC. It codes for CASSSGTSGITTQYF.

The J gene is TRBJ1-1, the V gene TRBV10-3; 7 bases are a match to TRBD1. This CDR3 comprises 14 residues. The ends lost 0 bases at V and 5 bases at J; junction bases unmatched: 3. Germline CDR1 and CDR2: ENHRY and SYGVKD. The DNA of the CDR3 is TGTGCCATCAGTGAGTCACAGGGGAGGACTGAAGCTTTCTTT. It specifies CAISESQGRTEAFF.

J is TRBJ1-2 and V is TRBV20-1; TRBD1 matches at 7 bases. The germline V gene has CDR1 DFQATT and CDR2 SNEGSKA (reference sequence). Losses at the gene ends were 5 bases for V and 3 bases for J; bases not matched to a gene: 9. This CDR3 comprises 14 residues. This CDR3 is CSAGRQGGDYGYTF. The DNA for the CDR3 is TGCAGTGCTGGTCGACAGGGAGGGGACTATGGCTACACCTTC.

V usage is TRBV20-1 and J usage is TRBJ2-5, with unresolved D. The CDR3 is 11 residues long. V lost 2 bases and J 5 bases, leaving 6 bases between the germline ends. The germline V gene encodes CDR1 DFQATT and CDR2 SNEGSKA (reference sequence). DNA for the CDR3: TGCAGTGCTAGATTGCTGGAGACCCAGTACTTC. It is translated as CSARLLETQYF.

The chain links TRBV5-1 to TRBJ2-7, with 9 bases identical to TRBD2. Per the germline V gene, CDR1 is SGHRS and CDR2 is YFSETQ. This CDR3 has 14 residues. Trimming took 7 bases from V and 7 from J; bases not matched to a gene: 12. The CDR3: CASLDVSGSGEQYF. The CDR3 DNA reads as TGCGCCAGCCTGGATGTTAGCGGGAGCGGTGAGCAGTACTTC.

The chain's CDR3 is CASSYEERGGSSYNEQFF. The CDR3 coding sequence is TGTGCCAGCAGTTACGAGGAGCGGGGGGGAAGCTCCTACAATGAGCAGTTCTTC. V gene TRBV6-2 or TRBV6-3 combines with J gene TRBJ2-1; 10 bases are a match to TRBD2. Germline CDR1 and CDR2: MNHEY and SVGEGT. The CDR3 totals 18 residues. V lost 2 bases and J lost 0; bases outside the gene matches: 7.

There are a few counts of this clonotype. V gene TRBV10-3 combines with J gene TRBJ2-3, with D unclear. The CDR3 has 13 amino acids. Germline V lookup: CDR1 ENHRY, CDR2 SYGVKD. Trimming shortened V by 10 bases and J by 1 base, and 12 bases separated the two germline ends. The CDR3 nucleotides are TGTGCCAGCCGACTGGAGCGCACAGATACGCAGTATTTT. As protein: CASRLERTDTQYF.

V gene TRBV7-2 combines with J gene TRBJ2-2; 10 nucleotides match TRBD1. V gave up 5 bases and J gave up 5 bases; unmatched junction bases: 8. This CDR3 is built from 16 residues. CDR1 SGHTA and CDR2 FQGNSA come from the germline V gene. DNA for the CDR3: TGTGCCAGCAGCCCCCGGACAGGGGGAGAGACCGGGGAGCTGTTTTTT. Protein sequence: CASSPRTGGETGELFF.

There are a few counts of this clonotype. V is TRBV20-1 and J is TRBJ2-6; 9 positions agree with TRBD1. Unmatched junction bases numbered 1, after V lost 4 bases and J lost 0 bases. This CDR3 contains 15 residues. CDR1 DFQATT and CDR2 SNEGSKA come from the germline V gene (reference sequence). The CDR3: CSATTGGSGANVLTF. As DNA, the CDR3 is TGCAGTGCTACGACAGGGGGCTCTGGGGCCAACGTCCTGACTTTC.

This rearrangement joins TRBV12-3 or TRBV12-4 to TRBJ2-2; D is undetermined. The CDR3 has 14 residues. Trimming took 1 base from V and 6 from J, leaving 9 bases between them. CDR3 sequence reads: CASSLGQPPGELFF. The CDR3 region has the DNA TGTGCCAGCAGTTTAGGGCAGCCCCCCGGGGAGCTGTTTTTT.

This clonotype was picked up a small number of times. V usage is TRBV11-2 and J usage is TRBJ2-6, with D unresolved. This CDR3 spans 18 amino acids. The ends were cut back, 4 bases at V and 0 bases at J, with 16 bases in the middle. Germline V gives CDR1 SGHAT, CDR2 FQNNGV. The CDR3 DNA sequence: TGTGCCAGCAGCTCCCCCTGGGCGGAGACCTCTGGGGCCAACGTCCTGACTTTC. This codes for CASSSPWAETSGANVLTF.

This chain connects TRBV18 to TRBJ2-3, with 12 bases matching TRBD2. V was pared by 3 bases and J by 4 bases, with 5 bases of the junction left unmatched. The CDR3 covers 16 residues. CDR1 and CDR2 (germline): KGHSH, LQKENI. CDR3 nucleotides: TGTGCCAGCTCACCGCGGACTAGCGGGGCTTCAGATACGCAGTATTTT. The encoded protein is CASSPRTSGASDTQYF.

Note on this clonotype: At one of its ends the junction is not consistent with the germline gene, which may arise from a read error. The rearrangement links TRBV5-1 to TRBJ2-1; D is undetermined. Per germline, CDR1 SGHRS and CDR2 YFSETQ. The CDR3 is 15 amino acids. Written as DNA, the CDR3 is TGCTCCAGCAGGCCCGGTGGCGAGAGCTACAATGAGCAGTTCTTC. This translates into CSSRPGGESYNEQFF.

Only a few counts were recorded for this clonotype. This chain links TRBV20-1 with TRBJ2-4; D is perhaps TRBD2 (5 bases). Trimming removed 5 bases at V and 0 bases at J, with 8 bases between. The CDR3 is 13 amino acids. CDR1 is DFQATT, CDR2 SNEGSKA, per germline (reference sequence). Written as DNA, the CDR3 is TGCAGTGCTGGCGGACTAGCCAAAAACATTCAGTACTTC. It translates to CSAGGLAKNIQYF.

The chain has TRBV7-3 and TRBJ2-1, with D possibly matching TRBD2 (5 bases). The V gene's germline CDR1 is SGHTA and CDR2 FQGTGA. The CDR3 consists of 15 residues. Trimming removed 1 base from V and 4 bases from J, with 11 bases in between. For the CDR3, the DNA is TGTGCCAGCAGCTTAAGCCCGGGAAGTTACAATGAGCAGTTCTTC. Its protein is CASSLSPGSYNEQFF.

The rearrangement links TRBV9 to TRBJ1-5; D gene uncertain. Trimming took off 2 bases at V and 6 bases at J, with 12 bases between the two ends. The germline V gene has CDR1 SGDLS and CDR2 YYNGEE. The CDR3 has 14 amino acids. Written as DNA, the CDR3 is TGTGCCAGCAGCGTTGGGGATGCGGGTCAGCCCCAGCATTTT. Its translation is CASSVGDAGQPQHF.

The chain recombines TRBV12-3 or TRBV12-4 with TRBJ1-4; a possible D gene is TRBD1 (6 bases). The CDR3 is 18 residues long. V was cut by 6 bases and J by 0 bases, with 20 bases left in between. This chain's CDR3 is CASSPLPGGGPTNEKLFF. DNA for the CDR3: TGTGCCAGCAGCCCCCTACCTGGGGGCGGTCCAACTAATGAAAAACTGTTTTTT.

The DNA for the CDR3 is TGTGCCATCACGTCCGCGGGGGAGATCTACGAGCAGTACTTC. It encodes CAITSAGEIYEQYF. V is TRBV10-3 and J is TRBJ2-7; TRBD2 aligns across 7 bases. V lost 7 bases to trimming and J lost 3 bases; unmatched junction nucleotides: 9. The CDR3 sequence is 14 residues long. Germline values: CDR1 ENHRY, CDR2 SYGVKD.

The V gene is TRBV6-5, the J gene TRBJ2-5; tentatively, D is TRBD1 (5 bases). The CDR3 is 14 amino acids. Looked up from germline, CDR1 is MNHEY and CDR2 is SVGAGI. V lost 4 bases and J lost 3, with 12 bases in between. CDR3 nucleotide sequence: TGTGCCAGCAGTTTAGGGGCTTATGAAGAGACCCAGTACTTC. Protein: CASSLGAYEETQYF.

The V call is TRBV24-1, the J call TRBJ2-1; 10 nucleotides agree with TRBD2. The CDR3 runs 14 residues. Germline lookup yields CDR1 KGHDR and CDR2 SFDVKD. J gave up 9 bases and V 5 bases, and 6 bases lay outside the gene matches. The DNA for the CDR3 is TGTGCCACCAGTGCGGCTAGCGGGAGATTTGAGCAGTTCTTC. This gives the protein CATSAASGRFEQFF.

Only one count was recorded for this clonotype. The rearrangement joins TRBV7-2 to TRBJ1-2; 7 nucleotides agree with TRBD1. V dropped 5 bases and J dropped 7; count of bases not matched to a gene: 7. The CDR3 totals 13 residues. CDR1 and CDR2 (germline): SGHTA, FQGNSA. The CDR3: CASSTRQGGGYTF. The CDR3 DNA is TGTGCCAGCAGCACCCGACAGGGCGGTGGCTACACCTTC.

J is TRBJ2-5 and V is TRBV27, with D perhaps matching TRBD1 or TRBD2 (5 bases each). Trimming shortened V by 5 bases and J by 7 bases, and 14 bases separated the two germline ends. This CDR3 is 13 amino acids long. Germline CDR1 is MNHEY and CDR2 is SMNVEV (reference sequence). The CDR3 sequence is CASSPGPRGTQYF. For the CDR3, the DNA is TGTGCCAGCAGTCCGGGGCCTCGGGGGACCCAGTACTTC.

This clonotype has just a few counts. This chain connects TRBV5-1 to TRBJ2-3, with 10 bases lining up with TRBD2. The CDR3 contains 15 residues. CDR1 SGHRS and CDR2 YFSETQ come from the germline V gene. Trimming cost V 4 bases and J 6 bases; bases outside gene matches: 8. The DNA of the CDR3 is TGCGCCAGCAGCCTAAAGACTAGCGGGTGGGATACGCAGTATTTT. Translation gives CASSLKTSGWDTQYF.

This sequence joins TRBV12-5 and TRBJ2-5; D is unclear. From germline, CDR1 is LGHNT and CDR2 FRNRAP. The V end lost 5 bases, the J end lost 1 base, and 11 bases lay between the germline ends. The CDR3 totals 14 residues. CDR3: CASGPGVSQETQYF. Written as DNA, the CDR3 is TGTGCTAGTGGTCCTGGGGTCTCCCAAGAGACCCAGTACTTC.

This clonotype occurred a few times. The chain recombines TRBV11-2 with TRBJ2-5, with a tentative D call TRBD2 (5 bases). Germline V lookup: CDR1 SGHAT, CDR2 FQNNGV. The CDR3 spans 14 residues. V lost 4 bases to trimming and J lost 5 bases, with 14 bases between them. CDR3 in amino acids: CASSSLWERETQYF. CDR3 nucleotides: TGTGCCAGCAGCTCTCTTTGGGAGAGGGAGACCCAGTACTTC. Full variable domain (missing parts from reference TRBV11-2 and TRBJ2-5): EAGVAQSPRYKIIEKRQSVAFWCNPISGHATLYWYQQILGQGPKLLIQFQNNGVVDDSQLPKDRFSAERLKGVDSTLKIQPAKLEDSAVYLCASSSLWERETQYFGPGTRLLVL.

This clonotype has ten or more counts. The rearrangement links TRBV30 to TRBJ1-2, with D possibly matching TRBD1 (6 bases). Germline assignment: CDR1 GTSNPN and CDR2 SVGIG (reference sequence). V was trimmed by 3 bases and J by 0 bases, leaving 11 bases between them. The CDR3 loop spans 14 amino acids. CDR3 protein: CAWRNRESNYGYTF. In DNA form, the CDR3 reads TGTGCCTGGAGGAACAGGGAGTCTAACTATGGCTACACCTTC.

This clonotype was counted between two and nine times. In DNA form, the CDR3 reads TGCAGTCACGGCCGGGAGGGCCCTCTTGAGCAGTTCTTC. Amino acid sequence: CSHGREGPLEQFF. The chain has TRBV20-1 and TRBJ2-1; 8 bases are shared with TRBD2. The CDR3 length is 13 residues. V shed 8 bases and J 9 bases; nucleotides not matched to a gene: 12. Per germline, CDR1 DFQATT and CDR2 SNEGSKA (reference sequence).

The gene calls are TRBV7-2 and TRBJ1-1; D remains unclear. This CDR3 is 13 amino acids long. Germline V gives CDR1 SGHTA, CDR2 FQGNSA. The germline V and J ends were trimmed by 1 base and 8 bases, with 11 bases remaining between them. CDR3 bases: TGTGCCAGCAGCTTAGAATTAACATTCGAAGCTTTCTTT. It encodes CASSLELTFEAFF.

The genes are TRBV7-2 and TRBJ2-7; a weak D match, TRBD1 (5 bases). V was trimmed by 0 bases and J by 3 bases, leaving 9 bases between them. Per germline, CDR1 SGHTA and CDR2 FQGNSA. CDR3 length: 14 amino acids. CDR3 DNA sequence: TGTGCCAGCAGCTTAGCGGGCAGGGACTACGAGCAGTACTTC. Its protein is CASSLAGRDYEQYF.

In this sample, this clonotype turned up a few times. This chain uses TRBV20-1 with TRBJ2-7, with D uncertain. The CDR3 has 13 residues. The V gene lost 4 bases and the J gene lost 3 bases, with 13 bases spanning the gap. Germline assignment: CDR1 DFQATT and CDR2 SNEGSKA (reference sequence). CDR3 nucleotide sequence: TGCAGTGCTAACGCGGAATTCAACTACGAGCAGTACTTC. Translated: CSANAEFNYEQYF.

The V call is TRBV5-6, the J call TRBJ2-4, with 7 nucleotides matching TRBD1. Germline V gives CDR1 SGHDT, CDR2 YYEEEE. With 1 base clipped from V and 16 bases from J, the junction kept 8 bases outside the gene matches. The CDR3 runs to 12 residues. CDR3 loop: CASSLKQGRIYF. For the CDR3, the DNA is TGTGCCAGCAGCTTGAAACAGGGGAGAATCTACTTC.